This TCR beta chain was sequenced for a study of beta chain features in type 1 diabetes. Unmatched junction bases numbered 12, after V lost 5 bases and J lost 1 base. CDR1 is KGHSH and CDR2 is LQKENI in the germline V gene. This CDR3 is 17 amino acids long. Findings of the study overall: Cells with high TCR expression could be over-represented by cDNA sequencing. A possible short-template PCR bias applies equally to patients and controls.

With regard to this clone: Its antigen is as yet unknown.

Every isolated RNA sample was fully reverse transcribed, so sequencing captured expressed TCRB transcripts. TCRdb's copy holds only in-frame clones and misses some; the assay was immunoSEQ multiplex PCR. The data contain a few hundred thousand clones, 9.6% of them seen just once; the ten biggest clones take up under 0.035%. Cells sorted by CD45RO/CCR7/CD25/CD127/CD95/CD27 comprised CD4+ naive, central memory, regulatory and stem cell-like memory cells. Each sorted population was over 98% pure. Source material: naive CD4+ T cells from blood. This TCR was recovered from a woman aged 18-30 years in good health. The V call is TRBV18, the J call TRBJ1-2; 8 bases line up with TRBD1. CDR3 coding DNA: TGTGCCAGCTCAACCGATCGGGACAGGCCCGATAACTATGGCTACACCTTC. Its protein product is CASSTDRDRPDNYGYTF.